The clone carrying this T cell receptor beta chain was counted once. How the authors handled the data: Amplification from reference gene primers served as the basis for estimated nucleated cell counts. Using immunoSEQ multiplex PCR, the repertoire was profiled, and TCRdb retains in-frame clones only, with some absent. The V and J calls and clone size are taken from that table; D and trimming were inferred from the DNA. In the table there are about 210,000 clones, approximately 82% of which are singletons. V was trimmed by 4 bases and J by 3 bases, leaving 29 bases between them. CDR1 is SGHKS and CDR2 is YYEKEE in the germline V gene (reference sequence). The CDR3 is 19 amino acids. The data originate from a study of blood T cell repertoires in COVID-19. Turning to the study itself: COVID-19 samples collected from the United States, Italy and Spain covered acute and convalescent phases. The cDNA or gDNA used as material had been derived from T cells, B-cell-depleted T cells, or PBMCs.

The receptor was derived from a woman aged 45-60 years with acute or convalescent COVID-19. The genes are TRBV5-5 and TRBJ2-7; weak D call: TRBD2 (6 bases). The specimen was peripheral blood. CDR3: CASSESLASGPSFIYEQYF. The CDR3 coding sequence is TGTGCCAGCAGCGAGTCGCTAGCGTCTGGACCCTCGTTTATCTACGAGCAGTACTTC.